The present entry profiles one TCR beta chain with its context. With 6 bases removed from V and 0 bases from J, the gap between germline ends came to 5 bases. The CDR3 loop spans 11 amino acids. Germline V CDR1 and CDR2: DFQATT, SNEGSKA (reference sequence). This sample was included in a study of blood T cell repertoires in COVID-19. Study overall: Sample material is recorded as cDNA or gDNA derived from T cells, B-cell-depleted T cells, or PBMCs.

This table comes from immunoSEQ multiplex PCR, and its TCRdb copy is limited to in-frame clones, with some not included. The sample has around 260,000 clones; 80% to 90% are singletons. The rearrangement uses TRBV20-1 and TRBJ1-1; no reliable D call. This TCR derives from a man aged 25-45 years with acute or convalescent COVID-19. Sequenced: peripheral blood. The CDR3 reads CSAALNTEAFF. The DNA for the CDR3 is TGCAGTGCGGCTTTGAACACTGAAGCTTTCTTT.